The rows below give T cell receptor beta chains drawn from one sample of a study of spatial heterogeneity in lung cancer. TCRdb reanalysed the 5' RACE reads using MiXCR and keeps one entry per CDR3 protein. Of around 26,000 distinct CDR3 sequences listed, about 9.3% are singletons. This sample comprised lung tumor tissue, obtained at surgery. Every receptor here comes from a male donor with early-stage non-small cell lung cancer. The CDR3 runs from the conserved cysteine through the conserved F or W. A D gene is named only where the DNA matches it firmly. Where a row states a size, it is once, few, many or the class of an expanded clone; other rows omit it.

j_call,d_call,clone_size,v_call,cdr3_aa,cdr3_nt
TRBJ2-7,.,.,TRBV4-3,CASSQNPTLSYEQYF,TGCGCCAGCAGCCAAAACCCGACATTATCCTACGAGCAGTACTTC
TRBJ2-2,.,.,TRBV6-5,CASRTPEGANTGELFF,TGTGCCAGCAGGACCCCGGAGGGCGCGAACACCGGGGAGCTGTTTTTT
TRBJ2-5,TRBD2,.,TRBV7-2,CASIYGLASETQYF,TGTGCCAGCATTTACGGACTAGCCTCGGAGACCCAGTACTTC
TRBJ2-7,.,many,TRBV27,CASKQYDSYEQYF,TGTGCCAGCAAACAGTACGACTCCTACGAGCAGTACTTC
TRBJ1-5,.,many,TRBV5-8,CASSPAEGGLYGQPQHF,TGTGCCAGCAGCCCCGCGGAGGGGGGCCTTTATGGACAGCCCCAGCATTTT
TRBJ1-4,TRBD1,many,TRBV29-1,CSVRTGSELFF,TGCAGCGTTCGGACAGGGAGTGAACTGTTTTTT
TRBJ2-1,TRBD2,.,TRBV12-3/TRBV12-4,CASILAGGNEQFF,TGTGCCAGTATACTAGCGGGAGGTAATGAGCAGTTCTTC
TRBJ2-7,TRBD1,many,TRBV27,CASSRKPGTAFYEQYF,TGTGCCAGCAGTAGGAAACCCGGGACAGCATTCTACGAGCAGTACTTC
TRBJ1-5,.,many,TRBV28,CASSLLGGGNQPQHF,TGTGCCAGCAGTTTATTGGGAGGGGGCAATCAGCCCCAGCATTTT
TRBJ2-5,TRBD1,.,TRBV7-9,CASSFDRGQETQYF,TGTGCCAGCAGCTTTGACAGGGGACAAGAGACCCAGTACTTC
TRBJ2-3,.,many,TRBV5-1,CATAGPSTDTQYF,TGCGCCACCGCGGGACCGAGCACAGATACGCAGTATTTT
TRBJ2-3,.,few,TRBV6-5,CASTQWDTQYF,TGTGCCAGCACTCAGTGGGATACGCAGTATTTT
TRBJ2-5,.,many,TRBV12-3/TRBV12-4,CASSFWRQETQYF,TGTGCCAGCAGTTTTTGGCGGCAAGAGACCCAGTACTTC
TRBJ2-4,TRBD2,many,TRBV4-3,CASSQRTSGVTRENIQYF,TGCGCCAGCAGCCAGAGGACTAGCGGGGTCACGAGAGAAAACATTCAGTACTTC
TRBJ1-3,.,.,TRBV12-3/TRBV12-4,CASKNPTGLSSGNTIYF,TGTGCCAGCAAAAATCCGACAGGACTTTCCTCTGGAAACACCATATATTTT
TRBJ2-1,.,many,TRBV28,CASSFTGTYNEQFF,TGTGCCAGCAGTTTTACAGGGACCTACAATGAGCAGTTCTTC
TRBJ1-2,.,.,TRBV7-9,CASSLASHGYTF,TGTGCCAGCAGCTTAGCGAGCCATGGCTACACCTTC
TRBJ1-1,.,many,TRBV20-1,CSAQGARTEAFF,TGCAGTGCCCAGGGTGCTAGGACTGAAGCTTTCTTT
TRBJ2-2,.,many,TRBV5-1,CASSLGTTGSTGELFF,TGCGCCAGCAGCTTGGGAACGACCGGATCCACCGGGGAGCTGTTTTTT
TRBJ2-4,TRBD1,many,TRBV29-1,CSVGTGERAKNIQYF,TGCAGCGTTGGAACAGGGGAGAGAGCCAAAAACATTCAGTACTTC
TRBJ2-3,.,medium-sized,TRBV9,CASSVAKATDTQYF,TGTGCCAGCAGCGTAGCTAAAGCCACAGATACGCAGTATTTT
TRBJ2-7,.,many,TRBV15,CATSRVAPPYEQYF,TGTGCCACCAGCAGAGTAGCGCCTCCCTACGAGCAGTACTTC
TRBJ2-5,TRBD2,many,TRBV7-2,CASILIAGGLETQYF,TGTGCCAGCATCCTAATAGCGGGGGGGCTGGAGACCCAGTACTTC
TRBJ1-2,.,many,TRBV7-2,CASSLQARGTFSLDGYTF,TGTGCCAGCAGCTTACAGGCCCGAGGGACATTTTCACTTGATGGCTACACCTTC
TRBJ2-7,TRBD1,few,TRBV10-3,CAISDWTGGGYEQYF,TGTGCCATCAGTGACTGGACAGGGGGCGGATACGAGCAGTACTTC
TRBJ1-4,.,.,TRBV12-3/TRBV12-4,CASSSDNEKLFF,TGTGCCAGCAGTTCTGACAATGAAAAACTGTTTTTT
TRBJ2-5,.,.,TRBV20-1,CSALEPGKETQYF,TGCAGTGCTCTGGAGCCAGGGAAAGAGACCCAGTACTTC
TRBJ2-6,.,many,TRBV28,CASSRSWSGANVLTF,TGTGCCAGCAGTAGAAGCTGGTCTGGGGCCAACGTCCTGACTTTC
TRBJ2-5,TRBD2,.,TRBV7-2,CASSWYSGRRQETQYF,TGTGCCAGCAGCTGGTATAGCGGGAGAAGACAAGAGACCCAGTACTTC
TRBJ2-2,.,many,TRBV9,CASSVLGSLTNTGELFF,TGTGCCAGCAGCGTCCTAGGCAGCCTAACGAACACCGGGGAGCTGTTTTTT
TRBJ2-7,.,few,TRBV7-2,CASSFSRGSYEQYF,TGTGCCAGCAGCTTTAGCCGTGGGTCCTACGAGCAGTACTTC
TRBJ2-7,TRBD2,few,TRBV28,CASSYTTSGKQQYF,TGTGCCAGCAGTTACACGACTAGCGGGAAGCAGCAGTACTTC